Below, 27 T cell receptor beta chains from the same sample are listed, as sequenced in a study of blood T cell repertoires in COVID-19 (dated by TCRdb to 2018 to 2021). Library prep was done by the immunoSEQ multiplex PCR assay. TCRdb carries this immuneACCESS record with in-frame sequences only. Its versions omit some clonotypes, under half of them owing to an unresolved V gene in the studies checked, with the rest unexplained. This sample holds about 70,000 clones; around 86% were observed only once. About 11% of the sample comes from the top ten. Sequencing used peripheral blood. The receptor source for this set is a woman aged 18-29 years with acute or convalescent COVID-19.

The chain carries TRBV19 and TRBJ1-3, with D perhaps matching TRBD1 (5 bases). Looked up from germline, CDR1 is LNHDA and CDR2 is SQIVND (reference sequence). With 7 bases removed from V and 2 bases from J, the gap between germline ends came to 27 bases. This CDR3 is built from 19 residues. CDR3 sequence (DNA): TGTGCCAGTACCAAGCGGGCAGGGAATTCTCTGGTGGCTGGAAACACCATATATTTT. It yields the protein CASTKRAGNSLVAGNTIYF. The complete variable domain, with remaining parts taken from reference TRBV19 and TRBJ1-3, reads DGGITQSPKYLFRKEGQNVTLSCEQNLNHDAMYWYRQDPGQGLRLIYYSQIVNDFQKGDIAEGYSVSREKKESFPLTVTSAQKNPTAFYLCASTKRAGNSLVAGNTIYFGEGSWLTVV.

Only a few counts were recorded for this clone. The rearrangement links TRBV20-1 to TRBJ1-6; TRBD1 is a possible D gene (6 bases). Trimming cost V 3 bases and J 0 bases, with 27 bases left between them. Germline V lookup: CDR1 DFQATT, CDR2 SNEGSKA (reference sequence). This CDR3 region has 21 residues. This chain's CDR3 is CSASSAGGDTTFSSYNSPLHF. As DNA, the CDR3 is TGCAGTGCTAGTTCGGCGGGGGGGGACACAACCTTTAGCTCCTATAATTCACCCCTCCACTTT.

The chain links TRBV7-2 to TRBJ2-1; 8 bases map to TRBD2. This CDR3 has 17 amino acids. The V gene end was trimmed by 5 bases and the J gene end by 5 bases; junction bases not matched to a gene: 14. Per germline, CDR1 SGHTA and CDR2 FQGNSA. CDR3 protein: CASSQSLAGGFDNEQFF. CDR3 nucleotide sequence: TGTGCCAGCAGCCAGTCTCTGGCGGGGGGCTTTGACAATGAGCAGTTCTTC.

The chain carries TRBV11-2 and TRBJ1-1; D gene uncertain. V was shortened by 2 bases and J by 4 bases, with 11 bases between the two germline ends. Germline V lookup: CDR1 SGHAT, CDR2 FQNNGV. The CDR3 spans 14 residues. The CDR3 loop reads CASSLRRVGTEAFF. The CDR3 DNA sequence: TGTGCCAGCAGCTTAAGGAGGGTGGGCACTGAAGCTTTCTTT.

This rearrangement joins TRBV27 to TRBJ1-1, with TRBD1 matching 9 bases. The V gene end was trimmed by 6 bases and the J gene end by 5 bases; junction bases not matched to a gene: 13. Per the germline V gene, CDR1 is MNHEY and CDR2 is SMNVEV (reference sequence). The CDR3 is 16 residues long. For the CDR3, the DNA is TGTGCCAGCAGCAGACAGGGGGGCACGTTTTTGACTGAAGCTTTCTTT. As protein: CASSRQGGTFLTEAFF.

This chain links TRBV7-2 with TRBJ2-3, with 8 bases lining up with TRBD2. Germline CDR1 and CDR2: SGHTA and FQGNSA. Trimming cost V 8 bases and J 0 bases; bases outside gene matches: 7. The CDR3 length is 15 residues. The DNA of the CDR3 is TGTGCCAGCGTGGTAGCGGGGATAAGCACAGATACGCAGTATTTT. Translated: CASVVAGISTDTQYF.

The chain couples TRBV11-3 to TRBJ2-3; D possibly corresponds to TRBD1 (5 bases). The V end was cut by 5 bases, the J end by 0 bases, with 18 bases between. The CDR3 is made up of 17 amino acids. CDR1 SGHNT and CDR2 YENEEA come from the germline V gene. CDR3 region: CASSPGAHLGSTDTQYF. The CDR3 DNA follows: TGTGCCAGCAGCCCTGGGGCCCATCTGGGGAGCACAGATACGCAGTATTTT.

This chain joins TRBV6-4 and TRBJ2-1, with 8 bases identical to TRBD2. The ends lost 3 bases at V and 0 bases at J; junction bases unmatched: 1. CDR1 and CDR2 (germline): MRHNA, SNTAGT. This CDR3 comprises 15 residues. CDR3 loop: CASSESGSSYNEQFF. The DNA for the CDR3 is TGTGCCAGCAGTGAGAGCGGGAGCTCCTACAATGAGCAGTTCTTC.

This chain joins TRBV6-1 and TRBJ1-1; 8 bases are a match to TRBD1. Looked up from germline, CDR1 is MNHNS and CDR2 is SASEGT. The CDR3 covers 15 residues. J gave up 7 bases and V 1 base, and 8 bases lay outside the gene matches. CDR3 coding DNA: TGTGCCAGCAGTGAAGTCTTCAGGGGGCTGGATGAAGCTTTCTTT. Protein sequence: CASSEVFRGLDEAFF.

The CDR3 nucleotides read TGTGCCAGCAGCTCCTGGGGGGATGGGATTTACACAGATACGCAGTATTTT. Its translation is CASSSWGDGIYTDTQYF. The rearrangement links TRBV7-9 to TRBJ2-3, with a tentative D call TRBD2 (6 bases). Germline assignment: CDR1 SEHNR and CDR2 FQNEAQ (reference sequence). The CDR3 contains 17 residues. Trimming pared 4 bases from V and 2 bases from J, leaving 19 bases between.

The chain links TRBV9 to TRBJ2-5; D is possibly TRBD1 (7 bases). The CDR3 length is 14 residues. Trimming shortened V by 3 bases and J by 4 bases, and 13 bases separated the two germline ends. Germline CDR1 reads SGDLS; CDR2 reads YYNGEE. CDR3 residues: CASSDRQGGETQYF. CDR3 nucleotide sequence: TGTGCCAGCAGCGACAGACAGGGAGGAGAGACCCAGTACTTC. Full variable domain (outside the CDR3, taken from reference TRBV9 and TRBJ2-5): DSGVTQTPKHLITATGQRVTLRCSPRSGDLSVYWYQQSLDQGLQFLIQYYNGEERAKGNILERFSAQQFPDLHSELNLSSLELGDSALYFCASSDRQGGETQYFGPGTRLLVL.

This chain joins TRBV11-2 and TRBJ2-2; weak D call: TRBD2 (6 bases). CDR3 length: 19 amino acids. Germline CDR1 reads SGHAT; CDR2 reads FQNNGV. The V and J ends lost 1 base and 2 bases respectively, with 20 bases between them. DNA for the CDR3: TGTGCCAGCAGCTTAGGGTTTGGCGGGGTGGCCCTAAACACCGGGGAGCTGTTTTTT. Translation gives CASSLGFGGVALNTGELFF.

CDR3 nucleotide sequence: TGTGCCAGCAGCTTAGAGGGGGCGGACTATGGCTACACCTTC. Translating gives CASSLEGADYGYTF. The chain is built from TRBV7-2 and TRBJ1-2; 7 bases are a match to TRBD1. Germline V CDR1 and CDR2: SGHTA, FQGNSA. The CDR3 has 14 amino acids. Losses at the gene ends were 1 base for V and 3 bases for J; bases not matched to a gene: 2. The full variable domain, completed using reference TRBV7-2 and TRBJ1-2, is GAGVSQSPSNKVTEKGKDVELRCDPISGHTALYWYRQSLGQGLEFLIYFQGNSAPDKSGLPSDRFSAERTGGSVSTLTIQRTQQEDSAVYLCASSLEGADYGYTFGSGTRLTVV.

The rearrangement joins TRBV27 to TRBJ1-5; maybe TRBD1 (5 bases). The CDR3 loop spans 16 amino acids. V was shortened by 2 bases and J by 1 base, with 12 bases between the two germline ends. The germline V gene encodes CDR1 MNHEY and CDR2 SMNVEV (reference sequence). CDR3 nucleotide sequence: TGTGCCAGCAGTTTAGTAGGAGGGGTCAGCAATCAGCCCCAGCATTTT. Residues: CASSLVGGVSNQPQHF.

The rearrangement joins TRBV4-1 to TRBJ1-4, with 9 bases fitting TRBD1. The germline gives CDR1 MGHRA, CDR2 YSYEKL. Unmatched junction bases numbered 10, after V lost 1 base and J lost 7 bases. The CDR3 sequence is 17 residues long. For the CDR3, the DNA is TGCGCCAGCAGCCAAGCTGGACAGGGGTCTGTCCGTGAAAAACTGTTTTTT. It translates to CASSQAGQGSVREKLFF.

In DNA, the CDR3 is TGCGCCAGCAGCCTGCAGGGGTCCGAAAAACTGTTTTTT. Protein product: CASSLQGSEKLFF. The rearrangement joins TRBV5-1 to TRBJ1-4; perhaps TRBD1 as D (6 bases). The CDR3 loop spans 13 amino acids. Germline CDR1 and CDR2: SGHRS and YFSETQ. Trimming took 4 bases from V and 8 from J, leaving 12 bases between them. Looking up the rest from reference TRBV5-1 and TRBJ1-4 gives the full variable domain: KAGVTQTPRYLIKTRGQQVTLSCSPISGHRSVSWYQQTPGQGLQFLFEYFSETQRNKGNFPGRFSGRQFSNSRSEMNVSTLELGDSALYLCASSLQGSEKLFFGSGTQLSVL.

The chain joins TRBV6-1 to TRBJ1-5; 12 nucleotides line up with TRBD1. V lost 3 bases and J lost 7; bases outside the gene matches: 7. Germline CDR1 and CDR2: MNHNS and SASEGT. The CDR3 extends over 16 amino acids. The DNA for the CDR3 is TGTGCCAGCAGTGATCCGGGACAGGGGGCCGGGCAGCCCCAGCATTTT. Encoded protein: CASSDPGQGAGQPQHF.

This clone was seen a single time. The gene calls are TRBV10-2 and TRBJ1-1; the match to TRBD1 covers 8 bases. V was pared by 7 bases and J by 5 bases, with 9 bases of the junction left unmatched. Germline CDR1 and CDR2: WSHSY and SAAADI. The CDR3 is 14 residues long. CDR3 coding DNA: TGCGCCAGCACCCCTCAGGGGGCGCAGACTGAAGCTTTCTTT. Its protein is CASTPQGAQTEAFF.

The chain's CDR3 is CAWSPPGVGNQPQHF. The CDR3 DNA reads as TGTGCCTGGAGTCCCCCGGGGGTGGGCAATCAGCCCCAGCATTTT. The chain links TRBV30 to TRBJ1-5, with a weak D call TRBD1 (5 bases). Trimming took off 2 bases at V and 2 bases at J, with 13 bases between the two ends. CDR3 length equals 15 residues. Germline assignment: CDR1 GTSNPN and CDR2 SVGIG (reference sequence).

This clone has more than one count but fewer than ten. The chain carries TRBV28 and TRBJ2-3, with 9 bases lining up with TRBD1. CDR3 length: 15 residues. Germline V gene data show CDR1 as MDHEN and CDR2 as SYDVKM. V shed 5 bases, J shed 1 base, and the junction held 4 bases outside the gene matches. CDR3 sequence (DNA): TGTGCCAGCAGTCGATACAGGGGGCGCACAGATACGCAGTATTTT. This encodes CASSRYRGRTDTQYF.

CDR3 DNA sequence: TGCGCCAGCAGCCACGGGACAACGAACACTGAAGCTTTCTTT. This translates into CASSHGTTNTEAFF. The chain combines TRBV4-1 with TRBJ1-1, with D maybe TRBD1 (6 bases). CDR3 length equals 14 residues. From germline, CDR1 is MGHRA and CDR2 YSYEKL. V gave up 3 bases and J gave up 1 base, with 9 bases separating them.

The chain recombines TRBV6-1 with TRBJ2-7; maybe TRBD2 (5 bases). Germline CDR1 MNHNS, CDR2 SASEGT. This CDR3 has 15 residues. Trimming cost V 0 bases and J 2 bases, with 11 bases left between them. The CDR3 region has the DNA TGTGCCAGCAGTGAAGCAACGGGGAGCCCCTACGAGCAGTACTTC. Residues: CASSEATGSPYEQYF.

This rearrangement joins TRBV6-5 to TRBJ2-2; the match to TRBD1 covers 9 bases. Per germline, CDR1 MNHEY and CDR2 SVGAGI. The J segment lost 7 bases and the V segment lost 1 base, leaving 7 bases of the junction unmatched. The CDR3 sequence is 16 residues long. The CDR3, as DNA: TGTGCCAGCAGTTACTTGGGACAGGGTACGATCGGGGAGCTGTTTTTT. As protein: CASSYLGQGTIGELFF.

The chain employs TRBV28 and TRBJ1-5; maybe TRBD1 (5 bases). This CDR3 comprises 13 residues. The V end was cut by 7 bases, the J end by 11 bases, with 18 bases between. The germline gives CDR1 MDHEN, CDR2 SYDVKM. The CDR3: CASTSGTRGSQHF. The DNA of the CDR3 is TGTGCCAGCACGAGCGGGACTCGTGGGTCCCAGCATTTT.

This clone was detected a few times. The V call is TRBV11-2, the J call TRBJ1-5; D not certain. The CDR3 contains 15 residues. Trimming cost V 0 bases and J 0 bases, with 6 bases left between them. The germline V gene encodes CDR1 SGHAT and CDR2 FQNNGV. CDR3 amino acids: CASSLEGFSNQPQHF. CDR3 coding DNA: TGTGCCAGCAGCTTAGAGGGCTTTAGCAATCAGCCCCAGCATTTT.

V is TRBV13 and J is TRBJ2-3, with D possibly matching TRBD1 (5 bases). This CDR3 is 13 amino acids long. Germline V lookup: CDR1 PRHDT, CDR2 FYEKMQ (reference sequence). Trimming left V 5 bases short and J 6 bases short, with 12 bases between. In DNA, the CDR3 is TGTGCCAGCAGCCACAGGAATAAGGATACGCAGTATTTT. Translation gives CASSHRNKDTQYF. Full variable domain (rest looked up from reference TRBV13 and TRBJ2-3): AAGVIQSPRHLIKEKRETATLKCYPIPRHDTVYWYQQGPGQDPQFLISFYEKMQSDKGSIPDRFSAQQFSDYHSELNMSSLELGDSALYFCASSHRNKDTQYFGPGTRLTVL.

The chain couples TRBV5-5 to TRBJ1-1; D remains unclear. This CDR3 has 14 residues. The germline V gene encodes CDR1 SGHKS and CDR2 YYEKEE (reference sequence). V was clipped by 0 bases and J by 2 bases, with 8 bases between them. The DNA of the CDR3 is TGTGCCAGCAGCTTGGGCGGGCCCAACACTGAAGCTTTCTTT. Translating gives CASSLGGPNTEAFF.